This is a list of T cell receptor beta chains from one sample in a study of cytomegalovirus exposure and HLA in healthy donors. Profiling relied on immunoSEQ multiplex PCR, and the TCRdb table lists in-frame clones only, not all of them. The sample has some 150,000 clones, more than 75% seen once; the top ten hold approximately 3.1%. The sample taken for sequencing was PBMCs. The receptor source for this set is a man aged 18 to 30 in good health and CMV-seronegative. Each CDR3 is given with its conserved first and last residue. D genes are given only for firm matches.

TRBJ2-6,16,NA,TRBV5-1,CASTTTGVAGANVLTF
TRBJ2-3,15,TRBD2,TRBV19,CASNPSGSGTDTQYF
TRBJ2-1,15,NA,TRBV6-5,CASGLKGFSYNEQFF
TRBJ1-1,14,TRBD1,TRBV5-1,CASSSDRGNTEAFF
TRBJ1-2,13,TRBD1,TRBV7-8,CASSQQRGQGYTF
TRBJ1-3,16,TRBD1,TRBV5-1,CASSQGQASSGNTIYF
TRBJ2-1,15,NA,TRBV10-2,CASSDSNGIYNEQFF
TRBJ2-3,15,NA,TRBV5-5,CASSSRQHSTDTQYF
TRBJ2-2,17,TRBD2,TRBV15,CATSDPIGGASTGELFF
TRBJ2-2,14,NA,TRBV7-9,CASSLATGTGELFF
TRBJ1-1,15,NA,TRBV6-5,CASTTTSRARGEAFF
TRBJ2-1,15,NA,TRBV4-1,CASSQAGSNYNEQFF
TRBJ2-6,16,TRBD1,TRBV27,CASSSDRPSGANVLTF
TRBJ2-1,18,TRBD2,TRBV5-4,CASRSGTSGGDSYNEQFF
TRBJ2-2,13,NA,TRBV6-5,CASSYRGTGELFF
TRBJ1-1,14,NA,TRBV6-5,CASSYTLGEFEAFF
TRBJ1-3,14,TRBD1,TRBV6-6,CAISDRASGNTIYF
TRBJ2-3,15,NA,TRBV5-1,CASSVAASSTDTQYF
TRBJ1-2,16,TRBD1,TRBV9,CASSVDHQGARDGYTF
TRBJ1-5,16,TRBD1,TRBV5-1,CASSPGQGHSNQPQHF
TRBJ1-2,13,NA,TRBV28,CATKGVTGYGYTF
TRBJ2-3,15,NA,TRBV5-1,CASSLNSGPTDTQYF
TRBJ2-1,14,NA,TRBV5-6,CASSLDTGASEQFF
TRBJ1-1,15,NA,TRBV11-2,CASSPNAAMNTEAFF
TRBJ2-5,11,NA,TRBV29-1,CSVEEGGTQYF
TRBJ2-3,18,TRBD2,TRBV19,CASSIGLAGGTSTDTQYF
TRBJ1-1,14,TRBD1,TRBV7-9,CASSSQGARTEAFF
TRBJ2-1,15,TRBD2,TRBV9,CASSSGLESVHEQFF
TRBJ2-1,16,TRBD2,TRBV19,CASSLPSRLAGNEQFF
TRBJ2-2,15,TRBD2,TRBV5-4,CASSPKRGGTGELFF
TRBJ2-5,14,TRBD2,TRBV6-1,CASSSLGEGETQYF
TRBJ2-5,17,TRBD1,TRBV4-1,CASSQDPMTGTQETQYF
TRBJ2-7,15,TRBD2,TRBV9,CASSPSGTETYEQYF
TRBJ2-3,13,TRBD1,TRBV5-4,CASSSWQGAIEYF
TRBJ2-1,16,NA,TRBV21-1,CASSPRPGCSYNEQFF
TRBJ1-4,18,NA,TRBV11-2,CASSSPTGQGITNEKLFF
TRBJ1-1,15,TRBD1,TRBV2,CASSELGGGGTEAFF
TRBJ2-7,14,NA,TRBV28,CASSSRLEGYEQYF
TRBJ2-1,14,TRBD2,TRBV10-1,CASSLAGTSNEQFF
TRBJ2-7,16,TRBD1,TRBV28,CASSTPGQGSSYEQYF